The 27 T cell receptor beta chains reported below all come from one sample, sequenced in a study of blood T cell repertoires in COVID-19. Assay used: immunoSEQ multiplex PCR; TCRdb lists only in-frame clones, some missing. The top ten clones hold approximately 1.8% of a sample with about 480,000 clones, over 75% of them seen once. Material: PBMCs or T cells enriched from blood (not recorded which). Receptors were obtained from a woman in her forties who had recovered from COVID-19.

The chain employs TRBV29-1 and TRBJ2-1; 8 nucleotides align to TRBD2. CDR1 is SQVTM and CDR2 is ANQGSEA in the germline V gene. The CDR3 contains 14 residues. J gave up 7 bases and V 4 bases, and 9 bases lay outside the gene matches. The CDR3 DNA is TGCAGCGTTGGAAGGGCACTAGCGGAGAATGAGCAGTTCTTC. Protein product: CSVGRALAENEQFF.

V is TRBV25-1 and J is TRBJ2-7; TRBD2 matches at 11 bases. Germline CDR1 and CDR2: MGHDK and SYGVNS. The CDR3 has 16 residues. With V trimmed by 3 bases and J by 4 bases, 8 bases remained unmatched. This chain's CDR3 is CASSDLTSGKPYEQYF. As DNA, the CDR3 is TGTGCCAGCAGTGACCTGACTAGCGGGAAACCTTACGAGCAGTACTTC.

V usage is TRBV10-1 and J usage is TRBJ1-2; D is undetermined. Between the trimmed V and J ends, which lost 0 bases and 1 base, there was a span of 3 bases. There are 13 residues in the CDR3. Germline CDR1 reads WNHNN; CDR2 reads SYGVQD (reference sequence). The CDR3 spells CASSESFNYGYTF. The CDR3 DNA reads as TGCGCCAGCAGTGAGTCCTTTAACTATGGCTACACCTTC.

The chain links TRBV7-9 to TRBJ2-3; 7 bases align to TRBD2. The V and J ends lost 5 bases and 0 bases, in that order; junction bases with no gene match: 5. The germline V gene has CDR1 SEHNR and CDR2 FQNEAQ (reference sequence). The CDR3 spans 15 residues. CDR3 region: CASSRPGGSTDTQYF. CDR3 nucleotide sequence: TGTGCCAGCAGCCGACCCGGGGGGAGCACAGATACGCAGTATTTT.

The rearrangement links TRBV2 to TRBJ2-5, with 10 bases identical to TRBD2. The CDR3 runs 14 residues. Germline V gene data show CDR1 as SNHLY and CDR2 as FYNNEI. J was trimmed by 3 bases and V by 5 bases; bases with no gene match: 3. The chain's CDR3 is CASSQGTSEETQYF. The CDR3 DNA is TGTGCCAGCAGTCAGGGGACTAGCGAAGAGACCCAGTACTTC. The full variable domain, in which reference TRBV2 and TRBJ2-5 provide the parts outside the CDR3, is EPEVTQTPSHQVTQMGQEVILRCVPISNHLYFYWYRQILGQKVEFLVSFYNNEISEKSEIFDDQFSVERPDGSNFTLKIRSTKLEDSAMYFCASSQGTSEETQYFGPGTRLLVL.

The chain carries TRBV5-1 and TRBJ2-1, with D tentatively TRBD1 (6 bases). The germline gives CDR1 SGHRS, CDR2 YFSETQ. The CDR3 loop spans 17 amino acids. V was pared by 4 bases and J by 1 base, with 18 bases between. CDR3 residues: CASSLGAQVPSYNEQFF. CDR3 DNA sequence: TGCGCCAGCAGCCTGGGGGCACAGGTGCCTTCCTACAATGAGCAGTTCTTC.

This clone was counted between two and nine times. V gene TRBV12-3 or TRBV12-4 combines with J gene TRBJ2-1, with a possible D match to TRBD2 (6 bases). This CDR3 contains 12 residues. V was shortened by 7 bases and J by 7 bases, with 11 bases between the two germline ends. CDR3 sequence reads: CASKTLANEQFF. In DNA, the CDR3 is TGTGCCAGCAAAACCCTAGCGAATGAGCAGTTCTTC.

This chain connects TRBV10-3 to TRBJ2-3; TRBD2 is a possible D gene (5 bases). V dropped 7 bases and J dropped 4 bases, with 15 bases sitting between them. The CDR3 has 14 residues. Germline loops: CDR1 ENHRY, CDR2 SYGVKD. The CDR3 DNA sequence: TGTGCCATCAACCCTAGCCCCGGGGCAGATACGCAGTATTTT. It yields the protein CAINPSPGADTQYF.

The V call is TRBV6-4, the J call TRBJ2-1; perhaps TRBD2 as D (5 bases). V was pared by 4 bases and J by 7 bases, with 17 bases between. There are 15 residues in the CDR3. Germline V CDR1 and CDR2: MRHNA, SNTAGT. CDR3 loop: CASSGRASLGNEQFF. CDR3 in DNA: TGTGCCAGCAGTGGGCGGGCGAGCCTCGGAAATGAGCAGTTCTTC.

The chain joins TRBV6-2 or TRBV6-3 to TRBJ1-1, with TRBD1 matching 7 bases. The CDR3 has 12 amino acids. V lost 6 bases and J lost 10; bases outside the gene matches: 8. The germline CDR1 and CDR2 sequences are MNHEY and SVGEGT. This CDR3 reads CASSDRVNIAFF. The CDR3 DNA is TGTGCCAGCAGCGACAGGGTAAACATAGCTTTCTTT.

This chain connects TRBV10-3 to TRBJ1-6; perhaps TRBD1 as D (6 bases). The CDR3 extends over 15 amino acids. Trimming left V 6 bases short and J 10 bases short, with 19 bases between. CDR1 and CDR2 (germline): ENHRY, SYGVKD. The CDR3 sequence: CAIRASDSKESPLHF. CDR3 DNA sequence: TGTGCCATCAGGGCTTCGGACAGTAAGGAATCACCCCTCCACTTT.

This chain connects TRBV11-2 to TRBJ1-4; no reliable D call. The CDR3 is made up of 17 amino acids. V was clipped by 1 base and J by 4 bases, with 16 bases between them. CDR1 SGHAT and CDR2 FQNNGV come from the germline V gene. The CDR3, as DNA: TGTGCCAGCAGCTTAGGGGTGTGGGGAGGGATTAATGAAAAACTGTTTTTT. It specifies CASSLGVWGGINEKLFF.

The rearrangement joins TRBV6-6 to TRBJ2-7; perhaps TRBD1 as D (6 bases). Trimming cost V 6 bases and J 8 bases, with 17 bases left between them. The germline gives CDR1 MNHNY, CDR2 SVGAGI (reference sequence). This CDR3 has 13 residues. CDR3 DNA sequence: TGTGCCAGCAGGATCGGGACAAATACGAAGCAGTACTTC. Protein sequence: CASRIGTNTKQYF.

The chain employs TRBV9 and TRBJ1-5; 12 bases fit TRBD1. Trimming cost V 9 bases and J 0 bases; bases outside gene matches: 7. From germline, CDR1 is SGDLS and CDR2 YYNGEE. The CDR3 extends over 16 amino acids. CDR3 DNA: TGTGCCAATTTGGGGGACAGGGGGCATAGCAATCAGCCCCAGCATTTT. This codes for CANLGDRGHSNQPQHF.

Here the CDR3 reads CASRLIAGSSYEQYF. In nucleotides, the CDR3 is TGCGCCAGCAGGCTTATAGCGGGCAGCTCCTACGAGCAGTACTTC. V usage is TRBV4-1 and J usage is TRBJ2-7, with 7 bases fitting TRBD2. Trimming removed 6 bases from V and 0 bases from J; junction bases left unmatched: 8. Germline values: CDR1 MGHRA, CDR2 YSYEKL. The CDR3 has 15 amino acids.

The rearrangement links TRBV19 to TRBJ1-3; D is unresolved. CDR1 is LNHDA and CDR2 is SQIVND in the germline V gene (reference sequence). Trimming removed 4 bases at V and 1 base at J, with 8 bases between. CDR3 length equals 14 residues. CDR3 coding DNA: TGTGCCAGTAGTACTCTTACTTCTGGAAACACCATATATTTT. Protein sequence: CASSTLTSGNTIYF.

V gene TRBV7-2 combines with J gene TRBJ2-7, with 8 nucleotides matching TRBD2. This CDR3 is built from 15 residues. Germline values: CDR1 SGHTA, CDR2 FQGNSA. J was trimmed by 6 bases and V by 3 bases; bases with no gene match: 10. CDR3 amino acids: CASSFAGTSLSEQYF. CDR3 DNA sequence: TGTGCCAGCAGCTTTGCCGGGACTAGTTTAAGCGAGCAGTACTTC.

The chain employs TRBV18 and TRBJ2-7; tentatively, D is TRBD2 (5 bases). CDR1 and CDR2 from the germline V gene are KGHSH and LQKENI. The CDR3 is 15 amino acids. The ends were cut back, 3 bases at V and 0 bases at J, with 12 bases in the middle. Here the CDR3 reads CASSPDLTASYEQYF. The CDR3 DNA sequence: TGTGCCAGCTCACCGGACTTGACGGCCTCCTACGAGCAGTACTTC.

This chain joins TRBV7-9 and TRBJ2-1, with 10 positions matching TRBD2. V lost 7 bases, J lost 4 bases, and 4 bases stayed unmatched. This CDR3 has 14 amino acids. In germline, CDR1 is SEHNR, CDR2 FQNEAQ (reference sequence). CDR3 nucleotide sequence: TGTGCCAGCACCAAGCGGGAGGGGTACAATGAGCAGTTCTTC. This translates into CASTKREGYNEQFF.

V is TRBV24-1 and J is TRBJ2-5; TRBD2 matches at 14 bases. Germline V gene sequence: CDR1 KGHDR, CDR2 SFDVKD. V dropped 3 bases and J dropped 5; count of bases not matched to a gene: 4. This CDR3 is 16 amino acids long. CDR3: CATSDGTSGSVETQYF. In nucleotides, the CDR3 is TGTGCCACCAGTGATGGGACTAGCGGGAGTGTGGAGACCCAGTACTTC.

This clone was picked up many times. The junction does not match germline at one end; this may be a read error. The J gene is TRBJ1-3, the V gene TRBV27; 12 positions agree with TRBD1. This CDR3 is built from 16 residues. Germline V gene lookup returns CDR1 MNHEY and CDR2 SMNVEV (reference sequence). As DNA, the CDR3 is TGTGCCAGCAGTCGGGGACAGGGGGCTAAAGGAAGCACCATATATTTT. This sequence encodes CASSRGQGAKGSTIYF.

The chain employs TRBV4-1 and TRBJ1-2, with D tentatively TRBD1 (5 bases). The CDR3 covers 14 residues. Germline CDR1 reads MGHRA; CDR2 reads YSYEKL. Trimming stripped 1 base from V and 3 bases from J, with 9 bases between. The CDR3 nucleotides read TGCGCCAGCAGCCAAGCCCCGGGGGACTATGGCTACACCTTC. This translates into CASSQAPGDYGYTF.

The rearrangement joins TRBV9 to TRBJ2-2; 12 nucleotides match TRBD2. The V gene end was trimmed by 0 bases and the J gene end by 4 bases; junction bases not matched to a gene: 4. CDR1 is SGDLS, CDR2 YYNGEE, per germline. CDR3 length: 17 amino acids. The CDR3 coding sequence is TGTGCCAGCAGCGTAGGCCTAGCGGGAGGGCCCACCGGGGAGCTGTTTTTT. Translating gives CASSVGLAGGPTGELFF.

The CDR3 sequence: CASSRGLVGYGYTF. The CDR3, as DNA: TGTGCCAGCAGCCGAGGACTCGTCGGCTATGGCTACACCTTC. The J gene is TRBJ1-2, the V gene TRBV7-9; D uncertain. CDR1 is SEHNR and CDR2 is FQNEAQ in the germline V gene (reference sequence). This CDR3 contains 14 residues. V lost 5 bases and J lost 4, with 14 bases in between.

The gene calls are TRBV19 and TRBJ1-1; 10 bases align to TRBD1. The V segment lost 9 bases and the J segment 6 bases; nucleotides outside the gene matches: 13. The CDR3 is made up of 15 amino acids. Germline V gene sequence: CDR1 LNHDA, CDR2 SQIVND (reference sequence). CDR3 amino acids: CASRQGAMDRAEAFF. The CDR3 DNA sequence: TGTGCCAGCCGACAGGGGGCTATGGATCGGGCTGAAGCTTTCTTT.

The chain carries TRBV5-1 and TRBJ1-4; weak D call: TRBD1 (5 bases). The V end lost 0 bases, the J end lost 5 bases, and 11 bases lay between the germline ends. The CDR3 loop spans 15 amino acids. Germline V gene sequence: CDR1 SGHRS, CDR2 YFSETQ. The CDR3 reads CASSLAGRVNEKLFF. For the CDR3, the DNA is TGCGCCAGCAGCTTGGCAGGCAGGGTGAATGAAAAACTGTTTTTT.

The rearrangement links TRBV19 to TRBJ2-4, with 12 bases fitting TRBD2. This CDR3 contains 17 residues. V lost 6 bases to trimming and J lost 9 bases; unmatched junction nucleotides: 15. The germline gives CDR1 LNHDA, CDR2 SQIVND (reference sequence). The CDR3 nucleotides read TGTGCCAGTAGCGCTTTCCTAGCGGGAGGGGAGGCGGGCATTCAGTACTTC. Translating it yields CASSAFLAGGEAGIQYF.